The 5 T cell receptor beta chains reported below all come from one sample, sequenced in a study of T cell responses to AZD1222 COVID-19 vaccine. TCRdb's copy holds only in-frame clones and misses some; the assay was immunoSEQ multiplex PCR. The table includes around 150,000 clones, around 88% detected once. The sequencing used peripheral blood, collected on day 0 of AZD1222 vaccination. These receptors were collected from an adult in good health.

CDR3 in amino acids: CASSLGGGGPYEQYF. For the CDR3, the DNA is TGTGCCAGCAGCTTGGGTGGGGGGGGACCCTACGAGCAGTACTTC. The chain has TRBV7-6 and TRBJ2-7; 7 bases match TRBD2. V lost 3 bases and J lost 2; bases outside the gene matches: 7. Per the germline V gene, CDR1 is SGHVS and CDR2 is FNYEAQ. This CDR3 has 15 residues. Drawing the rest from reference TRBV7-6 and TRBJ2-7, the complete variable domain is GAGVSQSPRYKVTKRGQDVALRCDPISGHVSLYWYRQALGQGPEFLTYFNYEAQQDKSGLPNDRFSAERPEGSISTLTIQRTEQRDSAMYRCASSLGGGGPYEQYFGPGTRLTVT.

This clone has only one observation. The CDR3 DNA is TGCGCCAGCAGCTTGTTAGGAGGGACTGAAGCTTTCTTT. Translation gives CASSLLGGTEAFF. V usage is TRBV5-1 and J usage is TRBJ1-1; D gene ambiguous. There are 13 residues in the CDR3. Germline V gene lookup returns CDR1 SGHRS and CDR2 YFSETQ. The ends were cut back, 1 base at V and 5 bases at J, with 9 bases in the middle.

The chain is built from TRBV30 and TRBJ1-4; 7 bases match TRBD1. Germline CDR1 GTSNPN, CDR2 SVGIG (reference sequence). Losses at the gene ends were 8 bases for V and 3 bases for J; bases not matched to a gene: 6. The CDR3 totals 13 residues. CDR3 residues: CAISGTANEKLFF. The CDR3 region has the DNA TGTGCCATTTCCGGGACAGCTAATGAAAAACTGTTTTTT.

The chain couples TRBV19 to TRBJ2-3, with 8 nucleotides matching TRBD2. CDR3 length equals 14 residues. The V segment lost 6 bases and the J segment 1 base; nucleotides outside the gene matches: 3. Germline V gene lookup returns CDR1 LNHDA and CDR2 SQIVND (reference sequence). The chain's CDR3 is CASSPTSGTDTQYF. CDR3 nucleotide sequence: TGTGCCAGTAGCCCGACTAGCGGCACAGATACGCAGTATTTT.

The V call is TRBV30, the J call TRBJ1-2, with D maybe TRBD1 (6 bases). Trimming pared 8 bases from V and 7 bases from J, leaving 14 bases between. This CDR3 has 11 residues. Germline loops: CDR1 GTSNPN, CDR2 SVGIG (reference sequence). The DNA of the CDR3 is TGTGCCCAAGATGAGGGGGGTGGCTACACCTTC. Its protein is CAQDEGGGYTF.